A selection of T cell receptor beta chains follows, all from one sample in a study of blood T cell repertoires in COVID-19. The method was immunoSEQ multiplex PCR; TCRdb's version includes in-frame clones alone and lacks a portion of them. The sample gives about 200,000 clones, 70% to 90% of which show up once; about 0.91% is in the top ten. Sequencing was performed on peripheral blood. These receptors were collected from a man between 60 and 75 years old with COVID-19, enrolled during active disease. CDR3s include the opening cysteine and the closing phenylalanine or tryptophan. A D gene is named only where the DNA matches it firmly. Clone size, where shown, is once, few, many, or a class for clones that have expanded.

CDR3: CASSVKRSSWDTQYF; DNA: TGTGCCAGCAGTGTAAAGAGATCATCGTGGGATACGCAGTATTTT; D: .; size: .; V: TRBV2; J: TRBJ2-3
CDR3: CASSLTGAGNTIYF; DNA: TGTGCCAGCAGCCTGACAGGGGCTGGAAACACCATATATTTT; D: TRBD1; size: .; V: TRBV7-6; J: TRBJ1-3
CDR3: CASSYETGTGELFF; DNA: TGTGCCAGCAGTTACGAGACAGGGACCGGGGAGCTGTTTTTT; D: TRBD1; size: .; V: TRBV6-5; J: TRBJ2-2
CDR3: CARSLVFLQACSGNTIYF; DNA: TGTGCCAGAAGCTTAGTGTTTTTGCAGGCTTGCTCTGGAAACACCATATATTTT; D: .; size: .; V: TRBV7-5; J: TRBJ1-3
CDR3: CASSSRLAVSYNEQFF; DNA: TGTGCCAGCAGCTCTAGATTAGCAGTCTCCTACAATGAGCAGTTCTTC; D: .; size: .; V: TRBV5-8; J: TRBJ2-1
CDR3: CASSYSEGRAEAFF; DNA: TGTGCCAGCAGTTACTCGGAGGGGAGGGCTGAAGCTTTCTTT; D: .; size: .; V: TRBV6-5; J: TRBJ1-1
CDR3: CAWDSYGYTF; DNA: TGTGCCTGGGACAGCTATGGCTACACCTTC; D: .; size: .; V: TRBV30; J: TRBJ1-2
CDR3: CAITGGGTEAFF; DNA: TGTGCCATAACAGGGGGCGGCACTGAAGCTTTCTTT; D: TRBD1; size: once; V: TRBV28; J: TRBJ1-1
CDR3: CSASADITHSYEQYF; DNA: TGCAGTGCTAGTGCTGACATCACGCACTCCTACGAGCAGTACTTC; D: .; size: .; V: TRBV20-1; J: TRBJ2-7
CDR3: CASRGFGNEQFF; DNA: TGCGCCAGCAGGGGCTTCGGCAATGAGCAGTTCTTC; D: .; size: .; V: TRBV5-1; J: TRBJ2-1
CDR3: CAISDYGTFYEQYF; DNA: TGTGCCATCAGCGACTACGGGACTTTCTACGAGCAGTACTTC; D: .; size: once; V: TRBV10-3; J: TRBJ2-7
CDR3: CASSEVNRGSSNQPQHF; DNA: TGTGCCAGCAGTGAAGTCAACCGGGGGAGCAGCAATCAGCCCCAGCATTTT; D: .; size: .; V: TRBV6-1; J: TRBJ1-5
CDR3: CSHAGGNGYTF; DNA: TGCTCTCACGCCGGGGGAAATGGCTACACCTTC; D: .; size: .; V: TRBV20-1; J: TRBJ1-2
CDR3: CASGLAQGSYTF; DNA: TGTGCTAGTGGTTTGGCACAGGGTAGCTACACCTTC; D: .; size: few; V: TRBV12-5; J: TRBJ1-2
CDR3: CASSPRGLAFYEQYF; DNA: TGTGCCAGCAGCCCACGGGGTCTTGCGTTCTACGAGCAGTACTTC; D: .; size: .; V: TRBV6-5; J: TRBJ2-7
CDR3: CSAQRASEAFF; DNA: TGCAGTGCCCAGAGGGCATCTGAAGCTTTCTTT; D: .; size: few; V: TRBV20-1; J: TRBJ1-1
CDR3: CASSPPMDTGNYGYTF; DNA: TGTGCCAGCTCACCACCGATGGACACCGGTAACTATGGCTACACCTTC; D: .; size: .; V: TRBV18; J: TRBJ1-2
CDR3: CASSPRRGEAFF; DNA: TGTGCCAGCTCACCCCGCCGCGGTGAAGCTTTCTTT; D: .; size: few; V: TRBV18; J: TRBJ1-1
CDR3: CASSLGSGIGEKLFF; DNA: TGTGCCAGCAGCTTAGGTTCGGGGATAGGAGAAAAACTGTTTTTT; D: .; size: once; V: TRBV7-2; J: TRBJ1-4
CDR3: CASSRGGRYEQYF; DNA: TGTGCCAGCAGCCGGGGGGGGCGCTACGAGCAGTACTTC; D: TRBD2; size: once; V: TRBV5-6; J: TRBJ2-7
CDR3: CASSMIWDRGTYEQYF; DNA: TGTGCCAGTAGTATGATTTGGGACAGGGGAACCTACGAGCAGTACTTC; D: TRBD1; size: once; V: TRBV19; J: TRBJ2-7
CDR3: CARRLAGQSYEQYF; DNA: TGTGCCAGAAGGTTGGCGGGACAGTCCTACGAGCAGTACTTC; D: .; size: .; V: TRBV5-3; J: TRBJ2-7
CDR3: CASSLSRTTNTGELFF; DNA: TGTGCCAGCAGCTTATCTCGGACTACCAACACCGGGGAGCTGTTTTTT; D: .; size: .; V: TRBV7-9; J: TRBJ2-2
CDR3: CASSTYMGQGVIEAFF; DNA: TGTGCCAGTAGTACTTACATGGGACAGGGGGTAATTGAAGCTTTCTTT; D: TRBD1; size: few; V: TRBV19; J: TRBJ1-1
CDR3: CASSVGQGDYGYTF; DNA: TGTGCCAGCAGCGTAGGACAGGGTGACTATGGCTACACCTTC; D: TRBD1; size: .; V: TRBV9; J: TRBJ1-2
CDR3: CASSVQNYGYTF; DNA: TGTGCCAGCAGCGTACAGAACTATGGCTACACCTTC; D: .; size: .; V: TRBV3-1/TRBV3-2; J: TRBJ1-2
CDR3: CASSQAGRATYNEQFF; DNA: TGTGCCAGCAGCCAAGCCGGGAGGGCAACCTACAATGAGCAGTTCTTC; D: TRBD2; size: .; V: TRBV3-1/TRBV3-2; J: TRBJ2-1
CDR3: CASSVDPGRPYEQYF; DNA: TGTGCCAGCAGCGTAGACCCCGGGAGGCCCTACGAGCAGTACTTC; D: TRBD2; size: .; V: TRBV9; J: TRBJ2-7
CDR3: CAISPVWQYASYEQYF; DNA: TGTGCCATCAGTCCAGTCTGGCAGTACGCCTCCTACGAGCAGTACTTC; D: .; size: .; V: TRBV10-3; J: TRBJ2-7
CDR3: CASSRRGRDYGYTF; DNA: TGCGCCAGCAGTCGGAGGGGGCGGGACTATGGCTACACCTTC; D: TRBD1; size: once; V: TRBV10-2; J: TRBJ1-2
CDR3: CASRVAGGPKEQYF; DNA: TGTGCCAGCAGGGTAGCGGGAGGGCCGAAAGAGCAGTACTTC; D: TRBD2; size: .; V: TRBV6-5; J: TRBJ2-7
CDR3: CASSSDRTGAYGYTF; DNA: TGTGCCAGCAGTTCCGACAGAACTGGAGCCTATGGCTACACCTTC; D: .; size: .; V: TRBV28; J: TRBJ1-2
CDR3: CASSDLLQGGNTEAFF; DNA: TGCGCCAGCAGTGATCTTCTACAGGGGGGGAACACTGAAGCTTTCTTT; D: TRBD1; size: .; V: TRBV10-2; J: TRBJ1-1
CDR3: CASSLADRESGYTF; DNA: TGTGCCAGCAGCTTGGCGGACAGGGAATCTGGCTACACCTTC; D: TRBD1; size: few; V: TRBV5-4; J: TRBJ1-2
CDR3: CASRTGNTEAFF; DNA: TGTGCCAGCAGGACTGGGAACACTGAAGCTTTCTTT; D: .; size: .; V: TRBV6-5; J: TRBJ1-1
CDR3: CAWSGFNNEKLFF; DNA: TGTGCCTGGTCGGGGTTTAATAATGAAAAACTGTTTTTT; D: .; size: .; V: TRBV30; J: TRBJ1-4
CDR3: CATSEPGQQDTQYF; DNA: TGTGCCACCAGTGAGCCGGGACAGCAAGATACGCAGTATTTT; D: TRBD1; size: .; V: TRBV24-1; J: TRBJ2-3
CDR3: CASSLVRGQRPNEKLFF; DNA: TGTGCCAGCAGCTTAGTACGGGGACAGAGACCAAATGAAAAACTGTTTTTT; D: TRBD1; size: .; V: TRBV7-2; J: TRBJ1-4
CDR3: CAWSVKGGETQYF; DNA: TGTGCCTGGAGTGTAAAGGGGGGGGAGACCCAGTACTTC; D: .; size: .; V: TRBV30; J: TRBJ2-5
CDR3: CASSINYRDRTSPLHF; DNA: TGTGCCAGCAGCATCAATTACCGGGACAGAACTTCACCCCTCCACTTT; D: TRBD1; size: medium-sized; V: TRBV9; J: TRBJ1-6
CDR3: CASSEGQGAQGYTF; DNA: TGTGCCAGCAGTGAAGGTCAGGGTGCGCAGGGCTACACCTTC; D: .; size: .; V: TRBV2; J: TRBJ1-2
CDR3: CASSPDSTYGYTF; DNA: TGTGCCAGCTCACCGGACAGCACGTATGGCTACACCTTC; D: .; size: .; V: TRBV18; J: TRBJ1-2
CDR3: CASSLVAGYGYTF; DNA: TGTGCCAGCAGCTTGGTAGCTGGGTATGGCTACACCTTC; D: .; size: .; V: TRBV5-6; J: TRBJ1-2
CDR3: CASSYASYEQYF; DNA: TGTGCCAGCAGTTACGCCAGCTACGAGCAGTACTTC; D: .; size: .; V: TRBV6-6; J: TRBJ2-7
CDR3: CASSLGQDNEQFF; DNA: TGCGCCAGCAGCTTGGGTCAGGACAATGAGCAGTTCTTC; D: .; size: .; V: TRBV5-1; J: TRBJ2-1
CDR3: CASSYVQGGYGYTF; DNA: TGTGCCAGCAGTTACGTTCAGGGAGGATATGGCTACACCTTC; D: .; size: .; V: TRBV6-2/TRBV6-3; J: TRBJ1-2
CDR3: CASSIQVGEKLFF; DNA: TGTGCCAGTAGTATCCAAGTCGGGGAAAAACTGTTTTTT; D: .; size: few; V: TRBV19; J: TRBJ1-4
CDR3: CASSWDRVQEQYF; DNA: TGTGCCAGCAGTTGGGACAGGGTCCAAGAGCAGTACTTC; D: TRBD1; size: .; V: TRBV6-2/TRBV6-3; J: TRBJ2-7
CDR3: CASSPTGPMNTEAFF; DNA: TGTGCCAGCAGCCCGACAGGCCCCATGAACACTGAAGCTTTCTTT; D: .; size: once; V: TRBV4-2; J: TRBJ1-1
CDR3: CASSPRPSEQYF; DNA: TGTGCCAGCAGTCCGCGGCCTAGTGAGCAGTACTTC; D: .; size: .; V: TRBV12-3/TRBV12-4; J: TRBJ2-7
CDR3: CASSQGGGVSYGYTF; DNA: TGTGCCAGCAGCCAAGGAGGGGGGGTTAGCTATGGCTACACCTTC; D: .; size: .; V: TRBV4-2; J: TRBJ1-2
CDR3: CASSTRQGSQETQYF; DNA: TGTGCCAGCAGCACCCGACAGGGGTCTCAGGAGACCCAGTACTTC; D: TRBD1; size: .; V: TRBV7-9; J: TRBJ2-5
CDR3: CSAVRETQYF; DNA: TGCAGTGCAGTCAGGGAGACCCAGTACTTC; D: .; size: .; V: TRBV20-1; J: TRBJ2-5
CDR3: CASSLDRQTSNQPQHF; DNA: TGTGCCAGCAGTTTAGACCGACAGACGAGCAATCAGCCCCAGCATTTT; D: .; size: .; V: TRBV27; J: TRBJ1-5
CDR3: CASSITGTPDYGYTF; DNA: TGTGCCAGTAGTATAACCGGGACACCCGACTATGGCTACACCTTC; D: .; size: .; V: TRBV19; J: TRBJ1-2
CDR3: CASSPRDTEAFF; DNA: TGTGCCAGCAGCCCACGGGACACTGAAGCTTTCTTT; D: .; size: .; V: TRBV9; J: TRBJ1-1
CDR3: CASSPLTGYTDTQYF; DNA: TGTGCCAGCTCACCACTAACAGGCTACACAGATACGCAGTATTTT; D: .; size: .; V: TRBV18; J: TRBJ2-3
CDR3: CASSPREGAVNEQYF; DNA: TGTGCCAGCTCCCCGCGGGAGGGGGCAGTGAACGAGCAGTACTTC; D: TRBD2; size: .; V: TRBV18; J: TRBJ2-7